The 5 T cell receptor beta chains below all came from one sample that was sequenced in a study of blood T cell repertoires in COVID-19. Assay used: immunoSEQ multiplex PCR; TCRdb lists only in-frame clones, some missing. The profile shows hundreds of thousands of clones, about 89% of them singletons. Sequenced input: peripheral blood. The receptors were sampled from a woman aged 60 to 75 who had recovered from COVID-19.

The chain joins TRBV12-3 or TRBV12-4 to TRBJ2-1; TRBD1 agrees at 9 bases. The length of the CDR3 is 13 residues. With V trimmed by 5 bases and J by 6 bases, 2 bases remained unmatched. The CDR3 nucleotides read TGTGCCAGCAGTGCGGGACAGGGCAATGAGCAGTTCTTC. Amino acids: CASSAGQGNEQFF.

The genes are TRBV2 and TRBJ1-1; D remains ambiguous. Germline lookup yields CDR1 SNHLY and CDR2 FYNNEI. Trimming removed 3 bases at V and 1 base at J, with 12 bases between. This CDR3 has 15 residues. The CDR3 spells CASSDYISSNTEAFF. DNA for the CDR3: TGTGCCAGCAGTGATTATATTTCGTCGAACACTGAAGCTTTCTTT.

With respect to this clone: Mismatch with germline at one junction end may stem from a read error. The gene calls are TRBV7-7 and TRBJ2-7; 11 bases fit TRBD2. CDR3 length equals 15 residues. The germline V gene has CDR1 SSHAT and CDR2 FNYEAQ (reference sequence). The CDR3 region has the DNA TGTGCTAGCAGCCCCGGACTAGCGGGCTCCTACGAGCAGTACTTC. This encodes CASSPGLAGSYEQYF.

CDR3 nucleotide sequence: TGTGCCAGTAGGGGACTAGCGAACACCGGGGAGCTGTTTTTT. It is translated as CASRGLANTGELFF. The chain recombines TRBV28 with TRBJ2-2; TRBD2 matches at 8 bases. The CDR3 consists of 14 residues. Germline CDR1 MDHEN, CDR2 SYDVKM. J was trimmed by 0 bases and V by 9 bases; bases with no gene match: 3.

The chain uses TRBV28 and TRBJ2-7; 9 bases are a match to TRBD1. The ends lost 10 bases at V and 2 bases at J; junction bases unmatched: 3. Per germline, CDR1 MDHEN and CDR2 SYDVKM. The CDR3 is 12 residues long. The CDR3: CATGTGTYEQYF. The CDR3 coding sequence is TGTGCCACCGGGACAGGGACCTACGAGCAGTACTTC.